The sequence of this TCR beta chain was determined in a study of blood T cell repertoires in COVID-19. TCRdb keeps only in-frame clones here, not all; method: immunoSEQ multiplex PCR. The sample shows fewer than 300,000 clones, about 83% of them seen only once. The germline V gene has CDR1 SGHNT and CDR2 YYREEE (reference sequence). The V gene lost 2 bases and the J gene lost 2 bases, with 7 bases spanning the gap. There are 13 residues in the CDR3. This clone came up once. The source of this sequence is a woman aged 45-65 years who had recovered from COVID-19. The gene calls are TRBV5-4 and TRBJ1-2; D is unresolved. Sequenced: peripheral blood. The CDR3 DNA reads as TGTGCCAGCAGCTTCGGAGAAAACTATGGCTACACCTTC. This sequence encodes CASSFGENYGYTF.